This TCR beta chain derives from a study of blood T cell repertoires in COVID-19. For the study at large: The analysed material was cDNA or gDNA that came from T cells, B-cell-depleted T cells, or PBMCs.

The CDR3 totals 14 residues. With V trimmed by 8 bases and J by 4 bases, 10 bases remained unmatched. Germline CDR1 and CDR2: SNHLY and FYNNEI. Produced via immunoSEQ multiplex PCR; TCRdb's table is partial and in-frame only. The sample includes 91,000 or so clones, about 87% seen only once; the top ten take approximately 15%. A few counts support this clone. Source material: peripheral blood. The V gene is TRBV2, the J gene TRBJ2-5, with 7 bases fitting TRBD1. The receptor was derived from a human donor in a cohort sampled during active COVID-19. The CDR3 loop is CASGGQSLGETQYF. CDR3 bases: TGTGCCAGCGGGGGACAGAGCCTGGGAGAGACCCAGTACTTC. Complete variable domain (other parts from reference TRBV2 and TRBJ2-5): EPEVTQTPSHQVTQMGQEVILRCVPISNHLYFYWYRQILGQKVEFLVSFYNNEISEKSEIFDDQFSVERPDGSNFTLKIRSTKLEDSAMYFCASGGQSLGETQYFGPGTRLLVL.